This T cell receptor beta chain was identified during a study of blood T cells in healthy people across ages. The CDR3 sequence is 11 residues long. The V end lost 6 bases, the J end lost 11 bases, and 16 bases lay between the germline ends. In germline, CDR1 is DFQATT, CDR2 SNEGSKA (reference sequence). For the second PCR, which ran for roughly 6 to 12 cycles, a sample-barcoded 5' primer and a J-beta primer mix were used. Through a template-switch adaptor with 12 random nucleotides, each cDNA molecule received a tag. MiXCR, run by TCRdb on the 5' RACE reads, gives a single entry per CDR3 protein. The table lists hundreds of thousands of distinct CDR3 sequences, about 42% of them singletons. Isolation yielded PBMCs, at least 7 million per sample, in every case.

This TCR was recovered from a man aged 55 to 69 in good health. Sequences were obtained from blood. The V and J genes are TRBV20-1 and TRBJ2-5, with no clear D. The CDR3 DNA follows: TGCAGTGCACCTCTGGAATCGGCGCAGTACTTC. Translation gives CSAPLESAQYF.